The 16 T cell receptor beta chains below were found in one sample sequenced in a study of cytomegalovirus exposure and HLA in healthy donors. PCR involved 60 Vbeta and 13 Jbeta primers. Only in-frame clones appear in the TCRdb table, and some are missing; sequencing was by immunoSEQ multiplex PCR. Of 200,000 to 250,000 clones in the sample, around 85% were seen once. Sequenced material: PBMCs. All receptors derive from a girl under 10 years old in good health and CMV-seronegative.

The CDR3 is CASSWTGGNTEAFF. Here the CDR3 DNA reads TGTGCCAGTAGTTGGACAGGGGGAAACACTGAAGCTTTCTTT. J is TRBJ1-1 and V is TRBV19; 10 nucleotides align to TRBD1. Germline values: CDR1 LNHDA, CDR2 SQIVND (reference sequence). The CDR3 covers 14 residues. Trimming took 5 bases from V and 2 from J; bases not matched to a gene: 2.

The gene calls are TRBV2 and TRBJ1-1; perhaps TRBD1 as D (6 bases). CDR1 and CDR2 (germline): SNHLY, FYNNEI. CDR3 length equals 16 residues. The germline V and J ends were trimmed by 2 bases and 1 base, with 14 bases remaining between them. The CDR3 spells CASSEQGSAANTEAFF. CDR3 in DNA: TGTGCCAGCAGTGAACAGGGGTCGGCGGCGAACACTGAAGCTTTCTTT.

V usage is TRBV5-1 and J usage is TRBJ1-2, with D possibly being TRBD1 (5 bases). Trimming left V 3 bases short and J 0 bases short, with 15 bases between. There are 16 residues in the CDR3. Germline-derived CDR1 and CDR2 are SGHRS and YFSETQ. CDR3 loop: CASSWNRQITNYGYTF. The CDR3 DNA is TGCGCCAGCAGCTGGAACAGACAGATTACTAACTATGGCTACACCTTC.

This clone was observed a few times. This chain links TRBV4-1 with TRBJ2-3; 7 positions match TRBD2. This CDR3 region has 15 residues. V dropped 2 bases and J dropped 0; count of bases not matched to a gene: 2. In germline, CDR1 is MGHRA, CDR2 YSYEKL. CDR3 region: CASSQLAASTDTQYF. CDR3 nucleotide sequence: TGCGCCAGCAGCCAACTAGCGGCTAGCACAGATACGCAGTATTTT.

The rearrangement uses TRBV29-1 and TRBJ2-1; TRBD2 agrees at 9 bases. V shed 7 bases, J shed 3 bases, and the junction held 10 bases outside the gene matches. Germline V lookup: CDR1 SQVTM, CDR2 ANQGSEA. The CDR3 is made up of 15 amino acids. In nucleotides, the CDR3 is TGCAGCGCCCATAGCGGGAGCGGGCTCTACAATGAGCAGTTCTTC. It yields the protein CSAHSGSGLYNEQFF.

The V call is TRBV4-1, the J call TRBJ2-7, with D possibly TRBD2 on 5 matching bases. In germline, CDR1 is MGHRA, CDR2 YSYEKL. V was pared by 1 base and J by 2 bases, with 18 bases between. The CDR3 spans 17 residues. The CDR3 DNA follows: TGCGCCAGCAGCCAAGGCGGCGTTGGCGGGCAACCCTACGAGCAGTACTTC. As protein: CASSQGGVGGQPYEQYF.

The rearrangement uses TRBV19 and TRBJ1-3, with TRBD1 matching over 7 bases. V lost 5 bases to trimming and J lost 4 bases; unmatched junction nucleotides: 8. Germline loops: CDR1 LNHDA, CDR2 SQIVND (reference sequence). The CDR3 covers 15 residues. CDR3 in amino acids: CASSPTGVIGNTIYF. As DNA, the CDR3 is TGTGCCAGTAGTCCCACAGGGGTTATCGGAAACACCATATATTTT.

This clone was found a few times. The V and J genes are TRBV6-5 and TRBJ2-1; 10 bases fit TRBD2. V lost 6 bases, J lost 8 bases, and 4 bases stayed unmatched. Germline CDR1 MNHEY, CDR2 SVGAGI. The CDR3 has 13 amino acids. CDR3 amino acids: CASSPSGSYEQFF. In DNA, the CDR3 is TGTGCCAGCAGCCCTAGCGGGAGCTATGAGCAGTTCTTC.

The V call is TRBV2, the J call TRBJ2-5; TRBD1 matches 8 bases. Looked up from germline, CDR1 is SNHLY and CDR2 is FYNNEI. Trimming took 8 bases from V and 8 from J; bases not matched to a gene: 13. The CDR3 is made up of 14 amino acids. CDR3 sequence reads: CASGERQGMGTQYF. As DNA, the CDR3 is TGTGCCAGCGGGGAACGACAGGGGATGGGAACCCAGTACTTC.

The chain combines TRBV7-9 with TRBJ2-3, with D uncertain. The CDR3 is 11 residues long. CDR1 SEHNR and CDR2 FQNEAQ come from the germline V gene (reference sequence). Trimming stripped 6 bases from V and 3 bases from J, with 4 bases between. The CDR3 nucleotides read TGTGCCAGCAGGGCTACAGATACGCAGTATTTT. This gives the protein CASRATDTQYF.

The chain employs TRBV5-1 and TRBJ2-7; 12 positions agree with TRBD2. The junction had 5 bases not matched to a gene; V was cut back by 5 bases and J by 5 bases. This CDR3 is built from 14 residues. Germline assignment: CDR1 SGHRS and CDR2 YFSETQ. The DNA for the CDR3 is TGCGCCAGCAGAGTGACTAGCGGGAGAAACGAGCAGTACTTC. It encodes CASRVTSGRNEQYF.

This clone has only one observation. J is TRBJ2-7 and V is TRBV2; D might be TRBD1 (6 bases). The germline V gene encodes CDR1 SNHLY and CDR2 FYNNEI. CDR3 length: 12 residues. Trimming removed 10 bases at V and 3 bases at J, with 13 bases between. CDR3 residues: CATSPQGYEQYF. In nucleotides, the CDR3 is TGTGCCACGAGCCCACAGGGCTACGAGCAGTACTTC.

This chain connects TRBV10-3 to TRBJ2-3; the D is unclear. This CDR3 is 13 amino acids long. Looked up from germline, CDR1 is ENHRY and CDR2 is SYGVKD. Trimming stripped 6 bases from V and 8 bases from J, with 15 bases between. CDR3 protein: CAISIPMIATQYF. In DNA form, the CDR3 reads TGTGCCATCAGCATTCCCATGATAGCTACGCAGTATTTT.

CDR3 nucleotides: TGTGCCAGCAGCTTGGTCGGCAGACTCTTCACAGATACGCAGTATTTT. Protein sequence: CASSLVGRLFTDTQYF. The chain combines TRBV5-4 with TRBJ2-3; the D is unclear. Trimming shortened V by 0 bases and J by 2 bases, and 13 bases separated the two germline ends. The CDR3 is 16 amino acids. The V gene's germline CDR1 is SGHNT and CDR2 YYREEE (reference sequence).

The CDR3 DNA is TGCGCCAGCAGCCAAGAGGCCAGGTATCCCTATGGCTACACCTTC. Translating gives CASSQEARYPYGYTF. The chain carries TRBV4-1 and TRBJ1-2; D gene ambiguous. Trimming cost V 0 bases and J 4 bases, with 12 bases left between them. CDR3 length: 15 residues. Germline CDR1 reads MGHRA; CDR2 reads YSYEKL.

V gene TRBV4-1 combines with J gene TRBJ2-5; perhaps TRBD2 as D (6 bases). In germline, CDR1 is MGHRA, CDR2 YSYEKL. Between the trimmed V and J ends, which lost 0 bases and 5 bases, there was a span of 25 bases. The CDR3 loop spans 19 amino acids. CDR3 sequence (DNA): TGCGCCAGCAGCCAAGAAAAGGCCCCCGCGGCGCGGAGGGGCGAGACCCAGTACTTC. This encodes CASSQEKAPAARRGETQYF.